The text below deals with one T cell receptor (beta chain). This clonotype came up many times. Its recognized antigen is unknown. No clone much larger than this one lies a single base away; base qualities are absent. CDR1 and CDR2, per the germline V gene, are SQVTM and ANQGSEA. The CDR3 numbers 14 residues from cysteine through phenylalanine. The entry retains the CDR3 DNA only, 42 bases that are in frame from base 1. Here V drops 4 bases and J drops 0 bases, and the junction holds 4 bases not matched to any gene. These data originate in a study of identical twins (TCRdb year 2016). Notes on the research overall: To test whether fetal clonotypes persist, the study used deep sequencing on TCR alpha and beta repertoires from monozygotic twins, unrelated adults of various ages, and cord blood. To rule out contamination, the twin experiments were replicated at different times with different library preparation protocols. The full study reports these points: Excess twin sharing in beta out-of-frame sequences was weaker because fewer shared sequences lowered the signal-to-noise ratio. Out-of-frame TCR alpha sequences shared between twins showed an excess of low generation-probability sequences compared with coincidental sharing between unrelated individuals. Recombination models systematically underestimated out-of-frame TCR alpha sharing in monozygotic twins but agreed with sharing between unrelated individuals. Conclusions relied on cross-sectional statistical analysis, since the same donors could not be followed over many years. Abundant cord blood beta clonotypes carried fewer insertions; young adult naive repertoires showed a weaker similar trend, while memory repertoires showed none. Invariant T cells such as MAIT and iNKT could partly confound zero-insertion analyses, though diverse VJ usage argued against this for most clonotypes.

The library came from 5' RACE. Sequencing relied on an Illumina HiSeq 2000. Template switching introduced a universal primer binding site; the final cDNA contained a unique molecular identifier, enabling accurate counting of TCR cDNA molecules. First-strand cDNA for TCR alpha and beta chains was synthesized from specific primers in the conserved constant-segment region. To control for contamination, every cDNA library was double barcoded, receiving both a SMART-Mk sample barcode and Illumina barcodes. Two successive PCR steps introduced TruSeq adapter sequences along with Illumina sample barcodes. The Illumina HiSeq platform was used with custom primers to sequence TCR alpha and beta cDNA libraries. In the authors' own workflow: MiGEC processed the raw reads to extract unique molecular identifiers, while MiXCR was used to determine the CDR3 positions. Recombination models were inferred per individual with the repgenHMM and IGoR tools using an EM algorithm. Shared clonotypes were analyzed with the tcR package in R, and sharing was normalized by the product of cloneset sizes. To study raw recombination free of thymic and clonal selection effects, out-of-frame nonproductive sequences were analyzed. TCRdb reprocessing: public reads trimmed at Q25 with fastp, clones called with MiXCR, in-frame beta chains kept. Every distinct CDR3 protein forms one entry, paired with its most common genes and DNA. The authors' filters were not applied to this entry. The sample includes 200,000 to 250,000 distinct CDR3 sequences, with about 7.5% observed a single time. Approximately 2% of the sample belongs to the ten largest clones.

Only healthy Caucasian donors were included. The twin cohort consisted of three pairs of female monozygotic twins, all aged roughly 18 to 29 years. Miltenyi CD45RO+ enrichment and human naive T-cell isolation kits were used to isolate memory (CD45RO+) and naive T cells from PBMC. The same sample was also used in a study of yellow fever vaccine responses in identical twins. The second source states: According to the authors, the vaccine-induced T cell response in identical twins seemed to be partly convergent and partly specific to each individual. In identical twins, the study followed T cell clones that responded to the vaccine with precision.

The sequence is built from TRBV29-1 and TRBJ2-3; TRBD2 agrees with 7 junctional bases. Specimen: memory (CD45RO+) T cells sorted from blood. The cell subset or site label on this specimen signifies: CD45RO+ enriched T cells. The receptor was derived from a woman aged 18-30 years in good health. CDR3 loop: CSVGPSGSTDTQYF. The DNA sequence follows: TGCAGCGTTGGTCCTAGCGGTAGCACAGATACGCAGTATTTT.